The sequence of this T cell receptor beta chain was determined in a study of control samples from healthy donors and cancer patients. V lost 2 bases and J lost 7; bases outside the gene matches: 9. This CDR3 is 15 amino acids long. Germline loops: CDR1 SGDLS, CDR2 YYNGEE. The assay was immunoSEQ multiplex PCR, and TCRdb's table has in-frame clones only and misses some. The sample lists some 130,000 clones, 80% to 95% occurring once. The V call is TRBV9, the J call TRBJ1-2; 9 nucleotides match TRBD1. The source of this sequence is a man between 18 and 29 years old in good health. The sequenced sample was blood. The CDR3 nucleotides are TGTGCCAGCAGCGTCCGGGACAGGGAACTACTTGGCTACACCTTC. Encoded protein: CASSVRDRELLGYTF.